This T cell receptor beta chain emerged from a study of T-cell memory formation after mild COVID-19. V shed 2 bases and J shed 6 bases, with 5 bases lying between them. Germline V gives CDR1 MNHEY, CDR2 SVGEGT. This CDR3 is 12 amino acids long. There are a few counts of this clonotype. Its antigen is as yet unknown. Study conclusions and caveats: The finding that pre-infection memory included some responding clones suggested that cross-reactive memory joined.

TCRdb independently ran MiXCR on the 5' RACE reads; one entry per CDR3 protein. The table lists about 160,000 distinct CDR3 sequences, roughly 30% of them singletons. This chain connects TRBV6-2 or TRBV6-3 to TRBJ2-1; D gene uncertain. The sequenced sample was PBMCs or a T cell subset sorted from them (not recorded which). The TCR sequence derives from an adult woman who had mild COVID-19 (a few samples of this study predate the infection). Cell type and time point are not known. The CDR3 coding sequence is TGTGCCAGCAGTTACCCCAGCAATGAGCAGTTCTTC. Its translation is CASSYPSNEQFF.